This T cell receptor (beta chain) emerged from a study of blood T cells in healthy people across ages. Together with a sample-barcoded 5' primer, a J-beta primer mix was included in a second PCR lasting roughly 6 to 12 cycles. TCRdb recomputed calls from the 5' RACE reads with MiXCR, one row per CDR3 protein. The top ten clones hold about 3% of a sample with hundreds of thousands of distinct CDR3 sequences, roughly 26% of them seen once. This clonotype was detected ten times or more. Another study also made use of these data, one on T cells of mothers and their children. That paper notes: All donors were healthy and Caucasian; they were a few mothers and their six children.

The sequencing input was blood. The source of this sequence is a boy under 18 in good health.

In DNA form, the CDR3 reads TGCGCCAGCAGCTTGCTCGCAGGCTCCTACAATGAGCAGTTCTTC. Protein sequence: CASSLLAGSYNEQFF. The chain carries TRBV5-1 and TRBJ2-1; D unresolved. V was pared by 1 base and J by 0 bases, with 8 bases between. Germline lookup yields CDR1 SGHRS and CDR2 YFSETQ. The CDR3 runs 15 residues.